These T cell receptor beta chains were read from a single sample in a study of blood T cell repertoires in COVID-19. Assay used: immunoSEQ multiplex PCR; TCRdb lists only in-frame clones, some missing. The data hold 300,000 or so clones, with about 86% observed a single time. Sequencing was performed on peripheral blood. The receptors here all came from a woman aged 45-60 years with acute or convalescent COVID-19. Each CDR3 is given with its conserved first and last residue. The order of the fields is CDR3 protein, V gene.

CATSSRTVYEQYF | TRBV15
CASSTTSGGRKETQYF | TRBV5-4
CASSPAATTGELFF | TRBV11-3
CASSLDGGSSTQYF | TRBV5-1
CASSSPGLGGNEQFF | TRBV11-1
CASSQDWNRVTEAFF | TRBV4-2
CASSPRGGMDTEAFF | TRBV18
CASSQVLARETQYF | TRBV3-1/TRBV3-2
CAISEYQGRNQPQHF | TRBV10-3
CASSPTEGGGYTF | TRBV6-5
CATSDPTGAKNIQYF | TRBV24-1
CASSQYRGEGTDTQYF | TRBV9
CASSSPGQGGYNEQFF | TRBV28
CASSLGQGGEAFF | TRBV5-1
CASSFVADTQYF | TRBV7-9
CASSFTHWQATNNQPQHF | TRBV7-2
CASSFDRGNFGYTF | TRBV7-2
CASSETEGAANTEAFF | TRBV6-1
CASSLAGQIEAFF | TRBV5-1
CASSFIGQGREQYF | TRBV19
CASSLAGVYEQYF | TRBV2
CASSERGYTGELFF | TRBV3-1/TRBV3-2
CASSGQGAGGYTF | TRBV2
CASSGQGSGEQYF | TRBV18
CASSGTRGAWPQHF | TRBV2
CATSDPRTGGGTETQYF | TRBV24-1
CASSPRGGNTEAFF | TRBV19
CASTRPGFGYTF | TRBV28
CASSALTGGGNIQYF | TRBV5-6